Listed below are T cell receptor beta chains from one sample, sequenced in a study of a mutant IDH1 vaccine in newly diagnosed glioma. No antigen is known for these receptors. This table comes from immunoSEQ multiplex PCR, and its TCRdb copy is limited to in-frame clones, with some not included. The sample consists of about 33,000 clones, more than 75% of them appearing once. The specimen was PBMCs, collected from a glioma patient whose treatment included an IDH1 peptide vaccine. Source of these receptors: a man aged 35 to 55 with glioma. CDR3s include the opening cysteine and the closing phenylalanine or tryptophan. Each record gives: J gene, V gene, D gene, clone size, CDR3 protein, CDR3 DNA. A D gene is named only where the DNA matches it firmly. Clone size appears in some rows only: once, few, many, or a class for an expanded clone.

>TRBJ2-2|TRBV6-5|TRBD1|-
CASRARGGSGELFF
TGTGCCAGCCGAGCCCGAGGGGGCAGCGGGGAGCTGTTTTTT
>TRBJ2-4|TRBV9|TRBD2|-
CASSVGGLAGPANIQYF
TGTGCCAGCAGCGTAGGTGGACTAGCGGGCCCTGCTAACATTCAGTACTTC
>TRBJ2-1|TRBV5-1|-|-
CASSLTNNEQEFF
TGCGCCAGCAGCCTAACCAATAATGAGCAGGAGTTCTTC
>TRBJ2-3|TRBV6-4|-|medium-sized
CASSEGAGSTDTQYF
TGTGCCAGCAGTGAAGGGGCAGGGAGCACAGATACGCAGTATTTT
>TRBJ2-5|TRBV5-1|-|-
CASSLAGGVQETQYF
TGCGCCAGCAGCTTGGCTGGAGGGGTTCAAGAGACCCAGTACTTC
>TRBJ1-1|TRBV2|TRBD1|-
CASSARDRGNTEAFF
TGTGCCAGCAGTGCTCGGGACAGGGGGAACACTGAAGCTTTCTTT
>TRBJ1-3|TRBV5-1|TRBD1|-
CASSVGQGNTIYF
TGCGCCAGCAGCGTGGGACAGGGGAACACCATATATTTT
>TRBJ2-6|TRBV28|-|-
CASSLAGANVLTF
TGTGCCAGCAGTTTAGCTGGGGCCAACGTCCTGACTTTC
>TRBJ1-1|TRBV28|-|-
CASSTGKNTEAFF
TGTGCCAGCAGCACAGGGAAGAACACTGAAGCTTTCTTT
>TRBJ2-1|TRBV28|TRBD2|-
CASSLVGLAGGPEQFF
TGTGCCAGCAGTTTAGTAGGACTAGCGGGGGGGCCTGAGCAGTTCTTC
>TRBJ2-2|TRBV28|TRBD1|few
CASSLPDRGVTGELFF
TGTGCCAGCAGCCTTCCCGACAGGGGCGTCACCGGGGAGCTGTTTTTT
>TRBJ1-5|TRBV2|TRBD1|-
CASSERGGLQGYNQPQHF
TGTGCCAGCAGTGAGCGGGGTGGCCTACAGGGGTACAATCAGCCCCAGCATTTT
>TRBJ1-5|TRBV9|-|once
CASSVGGNGQPQHF
TGTGCCAGCAGCGTAGGGGGTAATGGCCAGCCCCAGCATTTT
>TRBJ2-5|TRBV10-3|-|few
CAIRDLETSETQYF
TGTGCCATCAGAGATTTGGAGACCTCGGAGACCCAGTACTTC
>TRBJ1-2|TRBV18|-|-
CASSPQGQYGYTF
TGTGCCAGCTCACCCCAGGGACAATATGGCTACACCTTC
>TRBJ2-1|TRBV7-9|-|-
CASSGLRTTNYNEQFF
TGTGCCAGCAGCGGGCTACGGACAACCAACTACAATGAGCAGTTCTTC
>TRBJ1-2|TRBV5-1|-|-
CASSPPGTVYGYTF
TGCGCCAGCAGTCCTCCGGGGACCGTCTACGGCTACACCTTC